This T cell receptor beta chain was recovered during a study of shared clonotypes between healthy human individuals. Study findings and constraints: Clonotypes not shared had lower generation probabilities than those common to all four donors. In several donors, around 5% of naive CD4 clonotypes appeared in common.

About this clone itself: The antigen is undetermined.

Naive CD45RA+ and memory CD45RA-negative subsets were split from CD4+ cells. Trimming took 6 bases from V and 4 from J, leaving 12 bases between them. The CDR3 consists of 14 residues. The germline V gene encodes CDR1 LGHNT and CDR2 FRNRAP. Profiling relied on immunoSEQ multiplex PCR, and the TCRdb table lists in-frame clones only, not all of them. The data hold roughly 2,300,000 clones, with approximately 90% observed a single time. Sequenced sample: naive CD4+ T cells from PBMCs. Subset given: CD45RA+ positively selected. This TCR was recovered from a man in his late teens or twenties in good health. Some clones in this sample may be carry-over from other donors' samples. V and J are TRBV12-5 and TRBJ2-2, with TRBD1 as a possible D gene (7 bases). CDR3 sequence reads: CASGAGQLTGELFF. CDR3 nucleotide sequence: TGTGCTAGTGGGGCGGGACAGCTCACCGGGGAGCTGTTTTTT.